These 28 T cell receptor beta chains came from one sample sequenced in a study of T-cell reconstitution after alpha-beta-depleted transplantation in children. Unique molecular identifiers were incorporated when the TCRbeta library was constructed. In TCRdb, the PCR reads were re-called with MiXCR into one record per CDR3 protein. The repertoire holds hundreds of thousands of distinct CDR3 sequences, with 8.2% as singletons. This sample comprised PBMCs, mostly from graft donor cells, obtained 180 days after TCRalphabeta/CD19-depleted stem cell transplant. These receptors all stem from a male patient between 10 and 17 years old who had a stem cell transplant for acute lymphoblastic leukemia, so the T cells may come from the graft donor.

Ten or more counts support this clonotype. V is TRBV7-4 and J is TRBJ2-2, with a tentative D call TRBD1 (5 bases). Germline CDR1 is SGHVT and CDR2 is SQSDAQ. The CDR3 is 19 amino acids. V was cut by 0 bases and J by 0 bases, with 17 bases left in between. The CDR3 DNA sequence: TGTGCCAGCAGCTTAGCAGTTACAGGCTGCTACGCGAACACCGGGGAGCTGTTTTTT. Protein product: CASSLAVTGCYANTGELFF.

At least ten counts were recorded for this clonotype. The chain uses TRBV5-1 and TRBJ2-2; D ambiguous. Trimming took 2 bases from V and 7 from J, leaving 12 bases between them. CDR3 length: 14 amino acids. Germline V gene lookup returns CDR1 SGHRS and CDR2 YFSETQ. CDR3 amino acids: CASSFRGVGGELFF. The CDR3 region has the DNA TGCGCCAGCAGCTTTCGTGGGGTCGGCGGGGAGCTGTTTTTT.

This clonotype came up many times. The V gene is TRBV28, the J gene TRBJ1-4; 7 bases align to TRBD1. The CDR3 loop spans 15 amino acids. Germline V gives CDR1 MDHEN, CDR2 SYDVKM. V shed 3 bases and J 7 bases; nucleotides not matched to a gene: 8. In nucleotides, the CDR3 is TGTGCCAGCAGTTTGGTCCGAGGGACAGCTGAAAAACTGTTTTTT. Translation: CASSLVRGTAEKLFF.

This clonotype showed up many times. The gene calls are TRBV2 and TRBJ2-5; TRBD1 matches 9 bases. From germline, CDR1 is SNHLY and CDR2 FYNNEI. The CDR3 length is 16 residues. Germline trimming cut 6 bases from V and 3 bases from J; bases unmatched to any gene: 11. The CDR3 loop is CASSRVGGQGKETQYF. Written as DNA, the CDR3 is TGTGCCAGCAGCCGTGTAGGGGGACAGGGTAAAGAGACCCAGTACTTC.

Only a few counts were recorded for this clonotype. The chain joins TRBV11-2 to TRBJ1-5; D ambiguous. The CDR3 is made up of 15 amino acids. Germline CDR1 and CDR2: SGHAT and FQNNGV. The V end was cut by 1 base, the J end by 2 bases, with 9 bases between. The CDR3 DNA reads TGTGCCAGCAGCTTAGGCCCCAGCGGCAATCAGCCCCAGCATTTT. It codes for CASSLGPSGNQPQHF.

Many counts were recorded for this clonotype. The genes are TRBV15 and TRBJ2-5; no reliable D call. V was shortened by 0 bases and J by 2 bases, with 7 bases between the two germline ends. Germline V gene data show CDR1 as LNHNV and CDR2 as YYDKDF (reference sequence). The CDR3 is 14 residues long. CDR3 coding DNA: TGTGCCACCAGCAGAGATATAGGTCAAGAGACCCAGTACTTC. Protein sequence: CATSRDIGQETQYF.

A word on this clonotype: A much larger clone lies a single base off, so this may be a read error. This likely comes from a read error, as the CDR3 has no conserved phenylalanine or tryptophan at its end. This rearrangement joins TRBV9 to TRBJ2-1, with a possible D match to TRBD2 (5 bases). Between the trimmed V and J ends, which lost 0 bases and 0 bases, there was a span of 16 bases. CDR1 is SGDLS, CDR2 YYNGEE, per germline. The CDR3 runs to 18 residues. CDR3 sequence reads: CASSVAGVRSSSYNEQFS. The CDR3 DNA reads TGTGCCAGCAGCGTAGCCGGGGTTAGGAGCAGCTCCTACAATGAGCAGTTCTCC.

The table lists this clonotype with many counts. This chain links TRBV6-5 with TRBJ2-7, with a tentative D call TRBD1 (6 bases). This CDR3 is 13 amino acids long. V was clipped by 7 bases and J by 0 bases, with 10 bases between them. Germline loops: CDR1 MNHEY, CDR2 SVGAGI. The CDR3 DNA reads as TGTGCCAGCATTCGGACAGCCTCCTACGAGCAGTACTTC. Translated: CASIRTASYEQYF.

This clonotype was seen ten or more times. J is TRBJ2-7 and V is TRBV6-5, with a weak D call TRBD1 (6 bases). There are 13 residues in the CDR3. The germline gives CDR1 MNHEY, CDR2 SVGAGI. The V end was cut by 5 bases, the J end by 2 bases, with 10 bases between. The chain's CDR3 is CASSTTGTYEQYF. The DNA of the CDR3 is TGTGCCAGCAGTACGACAGGAACCTACGAGCAGTACTTC.

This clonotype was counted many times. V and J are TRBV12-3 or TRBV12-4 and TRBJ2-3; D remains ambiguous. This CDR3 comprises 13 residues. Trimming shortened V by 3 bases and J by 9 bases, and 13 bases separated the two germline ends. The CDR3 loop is CASSLTGAETQYF. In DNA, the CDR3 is TGTGCCAGCAGTTTGACCGGAGCTGAGACGCAGTATTTT.

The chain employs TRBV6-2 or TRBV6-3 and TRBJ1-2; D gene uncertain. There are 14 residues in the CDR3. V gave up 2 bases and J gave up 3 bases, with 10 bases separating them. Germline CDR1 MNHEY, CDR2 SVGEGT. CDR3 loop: CASSYLIGDYGYTF. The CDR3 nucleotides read TGTGCCAGCAGTTACCTCATCGGGGACTATGGCTACACCTTC.

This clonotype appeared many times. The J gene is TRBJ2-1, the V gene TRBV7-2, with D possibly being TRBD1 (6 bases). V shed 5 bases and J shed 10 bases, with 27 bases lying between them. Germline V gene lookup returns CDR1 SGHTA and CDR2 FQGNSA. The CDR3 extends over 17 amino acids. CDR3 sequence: CASSATGLEEISVEQFF. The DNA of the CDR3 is TGTGCCAGCAGCGCCACAGGGCTCGAGGAAATATCGGTCGAGCAGTTCTTC. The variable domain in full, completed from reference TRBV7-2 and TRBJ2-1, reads GAGVSQSPSNKVTEKGKDVELRCDPISGHTALYWYRQSLGQGLEFLIYFQGNSAPDKSGLPSDRFSAERTGGSVSTLTIQRTQQEDSAVYLCASSATGLEEISVEQFFGPGTRLTVL.

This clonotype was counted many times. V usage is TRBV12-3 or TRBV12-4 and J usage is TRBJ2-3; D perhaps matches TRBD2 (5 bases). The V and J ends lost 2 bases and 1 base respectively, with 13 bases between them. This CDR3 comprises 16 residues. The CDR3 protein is CASSLRSSGGTDTQYF. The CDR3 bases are TGTGCCAGCAGTTTACGGTCCAGCGGAGGCACAGATACGCAGTATTTT.

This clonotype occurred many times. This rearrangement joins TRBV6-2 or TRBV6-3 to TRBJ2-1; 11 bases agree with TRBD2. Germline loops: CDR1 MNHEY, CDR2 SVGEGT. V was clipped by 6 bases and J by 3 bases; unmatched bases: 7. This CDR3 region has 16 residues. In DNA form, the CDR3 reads TGTGCCAGCAGCTTGCCCGGGACTAGCGGCTACAATGAGCAGTTCTTC. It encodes CASSLPGTSGYNEQFF.

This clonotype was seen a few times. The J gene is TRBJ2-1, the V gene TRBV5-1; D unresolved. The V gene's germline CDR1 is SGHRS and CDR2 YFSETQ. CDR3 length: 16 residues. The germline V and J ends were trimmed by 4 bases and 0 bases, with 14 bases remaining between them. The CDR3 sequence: CASSPSPLSSYNEQFF. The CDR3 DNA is TGCGCCAGCAGCCCCTCCCCACTAAGCTCCTACAATGAGCAGTTCTTC.

DNA of the CDR3: TGTGCCAGCAGCCCCCGGGGGGACTCTGGGGCCAACGTCCTGACTTTC. Encoded protein: CASSPRGDSGANVLTF. The V call is TRBV14, the J call TRBJ2-6, with 7 bases aligning to TRBD2. The germline gives CDR1 SGHDN, CDR2 FVKESK. This CDR3 contains 16 residues. The V and J ends lost 4 bases and 0 bases, in that order; junction bases with no gene match: 3.

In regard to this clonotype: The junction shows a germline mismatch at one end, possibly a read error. CDR3 protein: CTSSLTPGAFSGANVLTF. CDR3 DNA sequence: TGTACCAGCAGTTTAACCCCCGGCGCATTCTCTGGGGCCAACGTCCTGACTTTC. This chain links TRBV12-3 or TRBV12-4 with TRBJ2-6, with D unclear. This CDR3 comprises 18 residues.

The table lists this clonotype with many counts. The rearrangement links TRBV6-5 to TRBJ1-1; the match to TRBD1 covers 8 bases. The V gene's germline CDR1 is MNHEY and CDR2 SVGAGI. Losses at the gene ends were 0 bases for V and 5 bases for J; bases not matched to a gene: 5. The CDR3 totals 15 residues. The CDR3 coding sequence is TGTGCCAGCAGTTACTCCCAGGGGGCTGGAACTGAAGCTTTCTTT. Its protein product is CASSYSQGAGTEAFF.

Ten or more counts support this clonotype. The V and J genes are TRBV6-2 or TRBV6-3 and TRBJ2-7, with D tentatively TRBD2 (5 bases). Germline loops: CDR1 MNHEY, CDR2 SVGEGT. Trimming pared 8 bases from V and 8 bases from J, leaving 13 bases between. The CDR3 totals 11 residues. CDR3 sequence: CASSSDFKQYF. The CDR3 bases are TGTGCCAGCTCATCGGACTTCAAGCAGTACTTC.

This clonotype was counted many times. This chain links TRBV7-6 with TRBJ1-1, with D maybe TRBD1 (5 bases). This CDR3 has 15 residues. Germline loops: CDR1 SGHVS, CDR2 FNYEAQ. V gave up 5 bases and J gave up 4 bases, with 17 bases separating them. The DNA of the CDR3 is TGTGCCAGCAGCCGGGACTCTCAAAGCGGCACTGAAGCTTTCTTT. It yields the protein CASSRDSQSGTEAFF.

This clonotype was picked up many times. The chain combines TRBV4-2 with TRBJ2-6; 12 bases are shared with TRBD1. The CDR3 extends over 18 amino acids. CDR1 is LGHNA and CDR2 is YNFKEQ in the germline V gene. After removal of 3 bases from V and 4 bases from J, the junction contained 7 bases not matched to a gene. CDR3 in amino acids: CASSHPGQGAWGANVLTF. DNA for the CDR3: TGTGCCAGCAGCCATCCGGGACAGGGGGCTTGGGGGGCCAACGTCCTGACTTTC.

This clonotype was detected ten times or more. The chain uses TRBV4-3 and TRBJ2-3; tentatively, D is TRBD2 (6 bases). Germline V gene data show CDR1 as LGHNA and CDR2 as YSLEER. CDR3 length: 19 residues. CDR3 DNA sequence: TGCCCCCAGGTCGTGGGCGCGGCGGGATCTGCGGGTAACACAGATACGCAGTATTTT. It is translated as CPQVVGAAGSAGNTDTQYF.

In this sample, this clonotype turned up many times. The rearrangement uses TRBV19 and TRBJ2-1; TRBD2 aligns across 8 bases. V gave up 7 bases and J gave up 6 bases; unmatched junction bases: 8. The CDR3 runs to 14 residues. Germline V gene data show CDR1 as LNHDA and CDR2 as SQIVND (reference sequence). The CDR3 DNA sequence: TGTGCCAGTACCCCGGGACTAGTGGCCAATGAGCAGTTCTTC. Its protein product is CASTPGLVANEQFF.

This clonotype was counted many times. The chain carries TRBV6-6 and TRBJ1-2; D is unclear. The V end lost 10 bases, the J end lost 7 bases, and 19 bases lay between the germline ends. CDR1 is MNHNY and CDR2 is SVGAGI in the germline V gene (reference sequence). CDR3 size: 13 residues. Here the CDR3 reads CATSLKAIIGYTF. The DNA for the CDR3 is TGTGCCACCAGCCTAAAGGCGATCATTGGCTACACCTTC.

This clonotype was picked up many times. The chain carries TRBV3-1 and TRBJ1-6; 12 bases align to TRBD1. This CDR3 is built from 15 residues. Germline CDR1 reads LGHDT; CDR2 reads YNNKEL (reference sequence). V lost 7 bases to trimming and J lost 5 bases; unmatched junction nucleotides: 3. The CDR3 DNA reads TGTGCCAGCACCAGGGACAGGGGGCATAATTCACCCCTCCACTTT. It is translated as CASTRDRGHNSPLHF.

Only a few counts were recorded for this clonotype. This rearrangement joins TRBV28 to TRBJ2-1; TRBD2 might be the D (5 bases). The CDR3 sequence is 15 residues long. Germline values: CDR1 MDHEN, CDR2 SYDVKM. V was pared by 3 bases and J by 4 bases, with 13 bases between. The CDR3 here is CASSLSSPLYNEQFF. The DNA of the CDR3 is TGTGCCAGCAGTTTGTCTAGCCCTCTTTACAATGAGCAGTTCTTC.

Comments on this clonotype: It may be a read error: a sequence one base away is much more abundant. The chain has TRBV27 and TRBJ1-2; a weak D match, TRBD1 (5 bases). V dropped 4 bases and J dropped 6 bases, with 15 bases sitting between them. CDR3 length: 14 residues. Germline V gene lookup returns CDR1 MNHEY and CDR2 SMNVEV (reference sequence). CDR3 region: CASSSGTGAHGYTF. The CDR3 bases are TGTGCCAGCAGTTCGGGGACCGGGGCTCATGGCTACACCTTC.

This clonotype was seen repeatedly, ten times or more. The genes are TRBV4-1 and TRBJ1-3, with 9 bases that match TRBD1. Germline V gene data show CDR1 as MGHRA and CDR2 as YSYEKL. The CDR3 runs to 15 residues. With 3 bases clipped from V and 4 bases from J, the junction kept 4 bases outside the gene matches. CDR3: CASSQTGGGGNTIYF. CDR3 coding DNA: TGCGCCAGCAGCCAGACAGGGGGAGGCGGAAACACCATATATTTT.